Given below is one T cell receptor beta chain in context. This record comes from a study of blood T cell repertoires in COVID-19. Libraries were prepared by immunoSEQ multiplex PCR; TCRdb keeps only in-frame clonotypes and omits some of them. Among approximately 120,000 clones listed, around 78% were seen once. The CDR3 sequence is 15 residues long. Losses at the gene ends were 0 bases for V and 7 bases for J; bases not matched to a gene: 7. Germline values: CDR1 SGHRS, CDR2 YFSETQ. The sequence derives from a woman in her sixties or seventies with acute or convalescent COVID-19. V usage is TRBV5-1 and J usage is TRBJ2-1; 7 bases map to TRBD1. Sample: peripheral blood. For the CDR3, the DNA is TGCGCCAGCAGCTTGGTAGACAGGGATTTGAATGAGCAGTTCTTC. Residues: CASSLVDRDLNEQFF.